Listed here are 8 T cell receptor beta chains from one sample, sequenced in a study of metastatic and nonmetastatic thyroid tumors. TCRdb reanalyzed the PCR reads with MiXCR. Of 30,000 or so clones listed, 25% to 30% are singletons. Every patient was untreated before thyroid surgery. The material sequenced was blood. These receptors originate from a female donor with papillary thyroid cancer or a benign thyroid nodule (not recorded which). Some clones in this sample may be carry-over from other donors' samples.

This clone came up many times. V usage is TRBV11-3 and J usage is TRBJ2-3, with D unclear. This CDR3 comprises 12 residues. The V end lost 3 bases, the J end lost 6 bases, and 7 bases lay between the germline ends. The germline gives CDR1 SGHNT, CDR2 YENEEA. The CDR3 nucleotides read TGTGCCAGCAGCTTTAGTGCGGATACGCAGTATTTT. Translating gives CASSFSADTQYF.

This clone occurred many times. J is TRBJ1-5 and V is TRBV2; TRBD1 aligns across 8 bases. The germline V gene encodes CDR1 SNHLY and CDR2 FYNNEI. The CDR3 runs to 14 residues. V was clipped by 5 bases and J by 5 bases; unmatched bases: 5. CDR3 bases: TGTGCCAGCAGTACTCAGGGGGCCCATCAGCCCCAGCATTTT. The encoded protein is CASSTQGAHQPQHF.

This clone was observed many times. The J gene is TRBJ2-3, the V gene TRBV10-1; unclear D gene. CDR3 length: 13 amino acids. From germline, CDR1 is WNHNN and CDR2 SYGVQD (reference sequence). The V and J ends lost 5 bases and 3 bases respectively, with 9 bases between them. In nucleotides, the CDR3 is TGCGCCAGCAGTCCCCAGTGGACAGATACGCAGTATTTT. Translation gives CASSPQWTDTQYF.

In the case of this clone: The missing conserved phenylalanine or tryptophan at the end of this CDR3 makes a read error likely. The DNA is left out, because the CDR3 cannot be placed on it with certainty; the CDR3 is given as TCRdb lists it. The chain carries TRBV20-1 and TRBJ2-2. The germline V gene has CDR1 DFQATT and CDR2 SNEGSKA (reference sequence). Termini included, the CDR3 measures 12 amino acids. The CDR3 reads CSASSGTGELFL.

At least ten counts were recorded for this clone. The rearrangement joins TRBV9 to TRBJ2-2; D gene ambiguous. Between the trimmed V and J ends, which lost 0 bases and 6 bases, there was a span of 6 bases. Per the germline V gene, CDR1 is SGDLS and CDR2 is YYNGEE. The CDR3 extends over 13 amino acids. The CDR3 nucleotides read TGTGCCAGCAGCGTAGGTGGGGCCGGGGAGCTGTTTTTT. It yields the protein CASSVGGAGELFF. The full variable domain, with the rest looked up from reference TRBV9 and TRBJ2-2, is DSGVTQTPKHLITATGQRVTLRCSPRSGDLSVYWYQQSLDQGLQFLIQYYNGEERAKGNILERFSAQQFPDLHSELNLSSLELGDSALYFCASSVGGAGELFFGEGSRLTVL.

This clone was seen ten or more times. V and J are TRBV4-1 and TRBJ2-2; 10 nucleotides match TRBD1. From germline, CDR1 is MGHRA and CDR2 YSYEKL. After removal of 4 bases from V and 0 bases from J, the junction contained 8 bases not matched to a gene. CDR3 length: 18 amino acids. The CDR3 spells CASSPDRGRESNTGELFF. CDR3 bases: TGCGCCAGCAGCCCAGACAGGGGGCGGGAATCGAACACCGGGGAGCTGTTTTTT.

V gene TRBV7-9 combines with J gene TRBJ2-7; D gene uncertain. The closer fit of TRBJ2-5 to the DNA end suggests the J call may be wrong. Germline V gene lookup returns CDR1 SEHNR and CDR2 FQNEAQ (reference sequence). The CDR3 runs to 12 residues. CDR3 coding DNA: TGTGCCAGCAGCTTACCATCGGAGACCCAGTACTTC. Protein product: CASSLPSETQYF.

In its sample, this clone was seen once. V is TRBV20-1 and J is TRBJ1-1; maybe TRBD1 (6 bases). The germline V gene encodes CDR1 DFQATT and CDR2 SNEGSKA (reference sequence). The V end was cut by 6 bases, the J end by 3 bases, with 11 bases between. The CDR3 spans 12 residues. CDR3 in amino acids: CSAITGYTEAFF. In nucleotides, the CDR3 is TGCAGTGCGATAACAGGGTACACTGAAGCTTTCTTT.